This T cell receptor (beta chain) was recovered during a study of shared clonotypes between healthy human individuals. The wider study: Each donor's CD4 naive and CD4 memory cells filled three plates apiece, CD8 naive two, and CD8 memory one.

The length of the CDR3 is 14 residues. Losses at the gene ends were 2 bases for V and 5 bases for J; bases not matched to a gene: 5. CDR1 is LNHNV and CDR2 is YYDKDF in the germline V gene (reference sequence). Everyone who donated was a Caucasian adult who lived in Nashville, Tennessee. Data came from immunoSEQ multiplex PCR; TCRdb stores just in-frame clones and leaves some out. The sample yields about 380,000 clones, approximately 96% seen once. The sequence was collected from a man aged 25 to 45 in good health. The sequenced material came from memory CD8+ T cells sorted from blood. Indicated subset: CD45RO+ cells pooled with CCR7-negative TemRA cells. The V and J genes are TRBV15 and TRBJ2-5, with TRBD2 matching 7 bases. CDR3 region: CATSRFGLVETQYF. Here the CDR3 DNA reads TGTGCCACCAGCAGATTCGGACTAGTGGAGACCCAGTACTTC. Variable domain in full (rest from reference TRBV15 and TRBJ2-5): DAMVIQNPRYQVTQFGKPVTLSCSQTLNHNVMYWYQQKSSQAPKLLFHYYDKDFNNEADTPDNFQSRRPNTSFCFLDIRSPGLGDTAMYLCATSRFGLVETQYFGPGTRLLVL.